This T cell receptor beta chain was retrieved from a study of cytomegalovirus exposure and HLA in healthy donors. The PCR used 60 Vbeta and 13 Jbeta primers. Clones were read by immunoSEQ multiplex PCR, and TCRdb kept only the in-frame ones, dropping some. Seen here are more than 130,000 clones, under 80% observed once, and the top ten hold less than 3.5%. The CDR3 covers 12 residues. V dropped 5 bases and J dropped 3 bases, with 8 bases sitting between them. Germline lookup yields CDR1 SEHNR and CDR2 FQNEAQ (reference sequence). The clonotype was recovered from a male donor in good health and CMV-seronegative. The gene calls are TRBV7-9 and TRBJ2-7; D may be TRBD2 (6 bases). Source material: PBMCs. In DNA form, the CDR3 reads TGTGCCAGCAGCCCGGAGGGCTACGAGCAGTACTTC. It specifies CASSPEGYEQYF.